A single sample gave rise to the 22 T cell receptor beta chains below, sequenced in a study of cytomegalovirus exposure and HLA in healthy donors. 13 Jbeta primers and 60 Vbeta primers were used for the PCR. The repertoire was sequenced with immunoSEQ multiplex PCR; TCRdb's copy has only in-frame clones and lacks some. The sample includes around 190,000 clones, 60% to 85% seen only once; the top ten take approximately 0.99%. Sample: PBMCs. These receptors came from a woman between 40 and 55 years old in good health and CMV-seronegative.

This clone was counted once. The chain combines TRBV11-2 with TRBJ2-1; the match to TRBD2 covers 13 bases. The germline gives CDR1 SGHAT, CDR2 FQNNGV. The V segment lost 4 bases and the J segment 8 bases; nucleotides outside the gene matches: 8. CDR3 size: 16 residues. The CDR3 DNA reads as TGTGCCAGCAGCTCTTACACTAGCGGGGGGGAGGATGAGCAGTTCTTC. The encoded protein is CASSSYTSGGEDEQFF.

This sequence joins TRBV27 and TRBJ2-1; 13 nucleotides align to TRBD2. V gave up 6 bases and J gave up 10 bases; unmatched junction bases: 12. CDR3 length: 16 amino acids. Looked up from germline, CDR1 is MNHEY and CDR2 is SMNVEV (reference sequence). CDR3 region: CASSRMPGLAGREQFF. The CDR3 region has the DNA TGTGCCAGCAGCCGGATGCCGGGACTAGCGGGAAGGGAGCAGTTCTTC.

V usage is TRBV10-2 and J usage is TRBJ2-7; TRBD2 matches at 7 bases. The CDR3 is 15 amino acids. Germline loops: CDR1 WSHSY, CDR2 SAAADI. V dropped 0 bases and J dropped 6; count of bases not matched to a gene: 8. CDR3 protein: CASSESGTISSEQYF. CDR3 coding DNA: TGCGCCAGCAGTGAGTCAGGGACTATAAGCTCCGAGCAGTACTTC.

The V and J genes are TRBV7-2 and TRBJ1-4, with TRBD1 matching over 8 bases. This CDR3 spans 14 amino acids. V gave up 5 bases and J gave up 6 bases; unmatched junction bases: 5. Per the germline V gene, CDR1 is SGHTA and CDR2 is FQGNSA. The CDR3 DNA reads as TGTGCCAGCAGCCCACAGGGGGGGGATGAAAAACTGTTTTTT. This gives the protein CASSPQGGDEKLFF.

The CDR3 DNA sequence: TGTGCCAGCAGCTTAACGACAGGGCCAGTATTATACGAGCAGTACGTC. Its protein is CASSLTTGPVLYEQYV. The rearrangement links TRBV7-2 to TRBJ2-7; 7 bases fit TRBD1. J gave up 4 bases and V 2 bases, and 11 bases lay outside the gene matches. Germline CDR1 is SGHTA and CDR2 is FQGNSA. This CDR3 is built from 16 residues.

This sequence joins TRBV6-1 and TRBJ2-2; D may be TRBD2 (6 bases). Germline assignment: CDR1 MNHNS and CDR2 SASEGT. V lost 4 bases and J 0 bases, leaving 9 bases between the germline ends. The CDR3 runs to 15 residues. The CDR3 region has the DNA TGTGCCAGCAGTGCCCAGCGGGCGAACACCGGGGAGCTGTTTTTT. Translated, it gives CASSAQRANTGELFF.

The rearrangement links TRBV2 to TRBJ2-1; D perhaps matches TRBD1 (5 bases). Germline loops: CDR1 SNHLY, CDR2 FYNNEI. The CDR3 spans 13 residues. Trimming left V 4 bases short and J 8 bases short, with 12 bases between. The CDR3 protein is CASSGGGGYEQFF. DNA for the CDR3: TGTGCCAGCAGTGGGGGCGGCGGCTATGAGCAGTTCTTC.

The V and J genes are TRBV7-9 and TRBJ1-3; 7 positions match TRBD1. V lost 5 bases, J lost 4 bases, and 8 bases stayed unmatched. Germline lookup yields CDR1 SEHNR and CDR2 FQNEAQ (reference sequence). The CDR3 contains 15 residues. CDR3 sequence (DNA): TGTGCCAGCAGCCTAACAGGGGCGGAAGGAAACACCATATATTTT. Protein sequence: CASSLTGAEGNTIYF.

This sequence joins TRBV5-1 and TRBJ2-5; a weak D match, TRBD2 (6 bases). The CDR3 covers 14 residues. V lost 3 bases and J lost 2, with 11 bases in between. Per the germline V gene, CDR1 is SGHRS and CDR2 is YFSETQ. The CDR3 region has the DNA TGCGCCAGCAGCTCCTTGGGGGGACAAGAGACCCAGTACTTC. Translation gives CASSSLGGQETQYF. Complete variable domain (other parts from reference TRBV5-1 and TRBJ2-5): KAGVTQTPRYLIKTRGQQVTLSCSPISGHRSVSWYQQTPGQGLQFLFEYFSETQRNKGNFPGRFSGRQFSNSRSEMNVSTLELGDSALYLCASSSLGGQETQYFGPGTRLLVL.

J is TRBJ2-3 and V is TRBV5-8, with D unresolved. The V end was cut by 0 bases, the J end by 5 bases, with 10 bases between. The germline gives CDR1 SGHTS, CDR2 YDEGEE. This CDR3 contains 14 residues. As DNA, the CDR3 is TGTGCCAGCAGCTTGGACCCCACGGTAGATACGCAGTATTTT. Translating it yields CASSLDPTVDTQYF.

The rearrangement uses TRBV11-3 and TRBJ1-1, with 8 bases that match TRBD1. CDR1 is SGHNT and CDR2 is YENEEA in the germline V gene. CDR3 length: 13 amino acids. V dropped 5 bases and J dropped 5; count of bases not matched to a gene: 4. Here the CDR3 DNA reads TGTGCCAGCAGCCGAACAGGGGGAACTGAAGCTTTCTTT. It is translated as CASSRTGGTEAFF.

Concerning this clone: This CDR3 is also generated by other DNA sequences in the sample. V is TRBV5-1 and J is TRBJ2-1; TRBD2 agrees at 8 bases. V was pared by 0 bases and J by 3 bases, with 2 bases of the junction left unmatched. Germline-derived CDR1 and CDR2 are SGHRS and YFSETQ. The CDR3 consists of 15 residues. CDR3 sequence (DNA): TGCGCCAGCAGCTTGGAGAGCGGGGGCTACAATGAGCAGTTCTTC. Translation: CASSLESGGYNEQFF.

The rearrangement uses TRBV11-3 and TRBJ2-1; 9 bases map to TRBD2. V lost 4 bases, J lost 1 base, and 5 bases stayed unmatched. CDR3 length equals 16 residues. From germline, CDR1 is SGHNT and CDR2 YENEEA. The DNA for the CDR3 is TGTGCCAGCAGCTCTAGCGGGATCGGGTCCTACAATGAGCAGTTCTTC. Translating it yields CASSSSGIGSYNEQFF.

The chain employs TRBV7-6 and TRBJ2-1; 8 nucleotides match TRBD1. This CDR3 is built from 17 residues. The V and J ends lost 2 bases and 10 bases, in that order; junction bases with no gene match: 16. Germline-derived CDR1 and CDR2 are SGHVS and FNYEAQ. The CDR3 DNA follows: TGTGCCAGCAGCTTATTGTTAACAGGACAGGGATTTGGGGAGCAGTTCTTC. Amino acids: CASSLLLTGQGFGEQFF.

The genes are TRBV14 and TRBJ2-3, with TRBD2 matching over 11 bases. The V gene's germline CDR1 is SGHDN and CDR2 FVKESK. The J segment lost 0 bases and the V segment lost 0 bases, leaving 5 bases of the junction unmatched. This CDR3 has 18 amino acids. This CDR3 reads CASSQDGTSGYSTDTQYF. In DNA, the CDR3 is TGTGCCAGCAGCCAAGATGGGACTAGCGGTTATAGCACAGATACGCAGTATTTT.

In its sample, this clone was seen a few times. This rearrangement joins TRBV9 to TRBJ2-1; no reliable D call. The V gene's germline CDR1 is SGDLS and CDR2 YYNGEE. The CDR3 consists of 14 residues. V lost 3 bases to trimming and J lost 5 bases, with 12 bases between them. CDR3 DNA: TGTGCCAGCAGCGACTCCTCGCCAAACAATGAGCAGTTCTTC. It encodes CASSDSSPNNEQFF.

The gene calls are TRBV7-2 and TRBJ2-1; 12 positions match TRBD2. The CDR3 runs 18 residues. Trimming cost V 5 bases and J 5 bases; bases outside gene matches: 13. Germline assignment: CDR1 SGHTA and CDR2 FQGNSA. In DNA form, the CDR3 reads TGTGCCAGCAGCCTGACTAGCGGGAGCTTTTACCTCGACAATGAGCAGTTCTTC. It is translated as CASSLTSGSFYLDNEQFF.

J is TRBJ2-5 and V is TRBV30; 7 bases fit TRBD1. The CDR3 extends over 14 amino acids. Germline-derived CDR1 and CDR2 are GTSNPN and SVGIG (reference sequence). The V gene end was trimmed by 3 bases and the J gene end by 0 bases; junction bases not matched to a gene: 4. CDR3: CAWRVGQYQETQYF. The CDR3 nucleotides read TGTGCCTGGAGGGTGGGACAGTACCAAGAGACCCAGTACTTC.

The genes are TRBV29-1 and TRBJ2-5; D may be TRBD1 (6 bases). CDR3 size: 13 residues. V dropped 1 base and J dropped 5 bases, with 11 bases sitting between them. Germline CDR1 SQVTM, CDR2 ANQGSEA. Here the CDR3 reads CSVEAPQGETQYF. DNA of the CDR3: TGCAGCGTTGAAGCGCCTCAGGGGGAGACCCAGTACTTC.

The CDR3 sequence: CASSLTNSNQPQHF. The CDR3 nucleotides read TGTGCCAGCAGCTTAACTAATAGCAATCAGCCCCAGCATTTT. This chain joins TRBV7-8 and TRBJ1-5; D is undetermined. The CDR3 loop spans 14 amino acids. Germline V gene lookup returns CDR1 SGHVS and CDR2 FQNEAQ. V lost 2 bases to trimming and J lost 0 bases, with 5 bases between them.

The chain combines TRBV2 with TRBJ1-4; no firm D call. This CDR3 spans 13 amino acids. Germline CDR1 is SNHLY and CDR2 is FYNNEI. The V end lost 6 bases, the J end lost 13 bases, and 18 bases lay between the germline ends. CDR3: CASSLDVRFGLFF. The CDR3 nucleotides are TGTGCCAGCAGCTTAGACGTGAGGTTCGGACTGTTTTTT. Drawing the rest from reference TRBV2 and TRBJ1-4, the complete variable domain is EPEVTQTPSHQVTQMGQEVILRCVPISNHLYFYWYRQILGQKVEFLVSFYNNEISEKSEIFDDQFSVERPDGSNFTLKIRSTKLEDSAMYFCASSLDVRFGLFFGSGTQLSVL.

The chain recombines TRBV7-2 with TRBJ2-7; 12 bases fit TRBD2. The CDR3 extends over 15 amino acids. Germline V gives CDR1 SGHTA, CDR2 FQGNSA. V lost 3 bases, J lost 3 bases, and 3 bases stayed unmatched. This CDR3 reads CASSLTSGSGYEQYV. The CDR3 nucleotides read TGTGCCAGCAGCTTGACTAGCGGGAGTGGCTACGAGCAGTACGTC.